Presented here are 19 T cell receptor beta chains from one specimen sequenced in a study of immune reconstitution after stem cell transplant in scleroderma (dated by TCRdb to the late 2010s). Library preparation was by RT-PCR. The listed sequencing device is Illumina MiSeq. TCRdb ran its own pipeline on the public reads, namely fastp trimming at Q25 and MiXCR clone calling, and kept in-frame beta chains. Entries that share a CDR3 protein sequence are merged under the most common genes and DNA. Here the sample has about 5,600 distinct CDR3 sequences; roughly 8% occur a single time. The top ten clones comprise about 9.5% of the sample. The sample was gathered before or after autologous hematopoietic stem cell transplantation (not recorded which). The receptor source for this set is a male donor with systemic sclerosis.

This clonotype was detected only a few times. J is TRBJ2-5 and V is TRBV5-6, with 12 bases fitting TRBD2. The CDR3 covers 18 residues. The germline V gene encodes CDR1 SGHDT and CDR2 YYEEEE. The V segment lost 3 bases and the J segment 3 bases; nucleotides outside the gene matches: 12. Here the CDR3 reads CASSSPLLTSGGKETQYF. CDR3 in DNA: TGTGCCAGCAGCTCACCGCTATTGACTAGCGGGGGAAAAGAGACCCAGTACTTC. Drawing the rest from reference TRBV5-6 and TRBJ2-5, the complete variable domain is DAGVTQSPTHLIKTRGQQVTLRCSPKSGHDTVSWYQQALGQGPQFIFQYYEEEERQRGNFPDRFSGHQFPNYSSELNVNALLLGDSALYLCASSSPLLTSGGKETQYFGPGTRLLVL.

This clonotype was seen more than once but under ten times. V usage is TRBV7-2 and J usage is TRBJ2-7; unclear D gene. CDR1 is SGHTA and CDR2 is FQGNSA in the germline V gene. The CDR3 is 16 residues long. Trimming left V 2 bases short and J 1 base short, with 15 bases between. DNA of the CDR3: TGTGCCAGCAGCTTATGGGCGTCAGCCCTTTCCTACGAGCAGTACTTC. Translating gives CASSLWASALSYEQYF.

CDR3 DNA: TGTGCCAGCAGTGGACAACAGGGTGTCACAGATACGCAGTATTTT. It translates to CASSGQQGVTDTQYF. The chain has TRBV28 and TRBJ2-3; D possibly corresponds to TRBD1 (6 bases). Between the trimmed V and J ends, which lost 5 bases and 2 bases, there was a span of 14 bases. The CDR3 has 15 residues. CDR1 is MDHEN and CDR2 is SYDVKM in the germline V gene.

This clonotype showed up just a few times. The rearrangement joins TRBV20-1 to TRBJ1-2, with D uncertain. Germline V lookup: CDR1 DFQATT, CDR2 SNEGSKA (reference sequence). The CDR3 is 14 residues long. Trimming cost V 4 bases and J 2 bases, with 14 bases left between them. CDR3 loop: CSATKISRNYGYTF. The CDR3 DNA follows: TGCAGTGCTACTAAAATCAGTCGGAACTATGGCTACACCTTC.

This clonotype is medium-sized within its sample. The chain has TRBV29-1 and TRBJ1-1, with 7 bases that match TRBD1. The germline V gene encodes CDR1 SQVTM and CDR2 ANQGSEA. This CDR3 region has 15 residues. J lost 5 bases, V lost 8 bases, and 17 bases had no gene match. The CDR3 spells CSTKRQGVGGTEAFF. In nucleotides, the CDR3 is TGCAGCACTAAAAGACAGGGCGTCGGGGGAACTGAAGCTTTCTTT.

There are a few counts of this clonotype. The chain recombines TRBV5-1 with TRBJ2-1, with 13 bases fitting TRBD2. The CDR3 is made up of 15 amino acids. The ends lost 4 bases at V and 5 bases at J; junction bases unmatched: 3. Germline V gene lookup returns CDR1 SGHRS and CDR2 YFSETQ. The CDR3 loop is CASSQLAGGHNEQFF. CDR3 nucleotides: TGCGCCAGCAGCCAACTAGCGGGGGGGCACAATGAGCAGTTCTTC.

V is TRBV7-6 and J is TRBJ1-1; the D is unclear. Germline V lookup: CDR1 SGHVS, CDR2 FNYEAQ. This CDR3 is 15 amino acids long. Trimming left V 5 bases short and J 2 bases short, with 15 bases between. CDR3 sequence (DNA): TGTGCCAGCAGCCTAGGAAGGACGGCAAACACTGAAGCTTTCTTT. Residues: CASSLGRTANTEAFF.

This clonotype rates as medium-sized. The V and J genes are TRBV6-2 or TRBV6-3 and TRBJ2-1, with TRBD2 matching over 13 bases. The CDR3 covers 20 residues. From germline, CDR1 is MNHEY and CDR2 SVGEGT. V shed 6 bases, J shed 4 bases, and the junction held 18 bases outside the gene matches. The CDR3 here is CASSSGEGLAGLRSYNEQFF. In DNA, the CDR3 is TGTGCCAGCAGCTCGGGGGAGGGACTAGCGGGGCTACGGAGTTACAATGAGCAGTTCTTC.

This clonotype was found a few times. V and J are TRBV25-1 and TRBJ2-7; D may be TRBD2 (5 bases). CDR1 is MGHDK and CDR2 is SYGVNS in the germline V gene. V lost 5 bases and J lost 1, with 12 bases in between. The CDR3 is made up of 14 amino acids. DNA of the CDR3: TGTGCCAGCAGTCCTGAGGGATGGTCCTACGAGCAGTACTTC. The encoded protein is CASSPEGWSYEQYF.

This clonotype occurred a few times. This chain joins TRBV11-2 and TRBJ2-2; D possibly corresponds to TRBD2 (6 bases). Trimming left V 1 base short and J 6 bases short, with 18 bases between. CDR3 length: 17 amino acids. Germline lookup yields CDR1 SGHAT and CDR2 FQNNGV. CDR3 loop: CASSLGGGGRQAGELFF. DNA of the CDR3: TGTGCCAGCAGCTTAGGAGGTGGAGGGCGGCAAGCCGGGGAGCTGTTTTTT. Filled out from reference TRBV11-2 and TRBJ2-2, the complete variable domain reads EAGVAQSPRYKIIEKRQSVAFWCNPISGHATLYWYQQILGQGPKLLIQFQNNGVVDDSQLPKDRFSAERLKGVDSTLKIQPAKLEDSAVYLCASSLGGGGRQAGELFFGEGSRLTVL.

CDR3 in amino acids: CASSAGRDTGELFF. The CDR3 DNA reads as TGTGCCAGCAGCGCCGGGCGAGACACCGGGGAGCTGTTTTTT. This rearrangement joins TRBV5-6 to TRBJ2-2; D is unresolved. Trimming took off 4 bases at V and 3 bases at J, with 10 bases between the two ends. The CDR3 contains 14 residues. Germline V gene sequence: CDR1 SGHDT, CDR2 YYEEEE.

The rearrangement joins TRBV12-3 or TRBV12-4 to TRBJ2-3; no firm D call. V was shortened by 5 bases and J by 0 bases, with 9 bases between the two germline ends. The CDR3 loop spans 14 amino acids. CDR3 nucleotide sequence: TGTGCCAGCAGTCCGTGGTCTAGCACAGATACGCAGTATTTT. It yields the protein CASSPWSSTDTQYF.

There are a few counts of this clonotype. The rearrangement links TRBV20-1 to TRBJ1-6, with a weak D call TRBD1 (5 bases). The CDR3 has 15 amino acids. The germline V and J ends were trimmed by 3 bases and 6 bases, with 15 bases remaining between them. CDR1 is DFQATT and CDR2 is SNEGSKA in the germline V gene (reference sequence). The CDR3 here is CSASHAGRRNSPLHF. The CDR3 nucleotides are TGCAGTGCTAGTCACGCAGGGCGGCGTAATTCACCCCTCCACTTT.

This clonotype was picked up a small number of times. The CDR3 loop is CASNWWGQGNTGELFF. As DNA, the CDR3 is TGTGCCAGCAACTGGTGGGGACAGGGGAACACCGGGGAGCTGTTTTTT. The rearrangement uses TRBV7-2 and TRBJ2-2; 9 bases are a match to TRBD1. CDR1 and CDR2 (germline): SGHTA, FQGNSA. The CDR3 length is 16 residues. V shed 7 bases and J 1 base; nucleotides not matched to a gene: 7.

This chain uses TRBV25-1 with TRBJ2-2; D call uncertain. CDR1 and CDR2 (germline): MGHDK, SYGVNS. This CDR3 spans 13 amino acids. V was cut by 11 bases and J by 1 base, with 11 bases left in between. The CDR3 reads CALQAGNTGELFF. The CDR3 nucleotides are TGTGCCCTCCAGGCCGGGAACACCGGGGAGCTGTTTTTT.

By frequency in the sample, this clonotype is medium-sized (0.01 to 0.1%). The J gene is TRBJ2-2, the V gene TRBV5-1, with D uncertain. Trimming removed 0 bases at V and 0 bases at J, with 6 bases between. CDR3 length equals 15 residues. CDR1 and CDR2 (germline): SGHRS, YFSETQ. CDR3 DNA sequence: TGCGCCAGCAGCTTGGAGATACCGAACACCGGGGAGCTGTTTTTT. Amino acids: CASSLEIPNTGELFF. Complete variable domain (other parts from reference TRBV5-1 and TRBJ2-2): KAGVTQTPRYLIKTRGQQVTLSCSPISGHRSVSWYQQTPGQGLQFLFEYFSETQRNKGNFPGRFSGRQFSNSRSEMNVSTLELGDSALYLCASSLEIPNTGELFFGEGSRLTVL.

This clonotype is medium-sized by share. This chain links TRBV28 with TRBJ1-2, with 7 bases lining up with TRBD1. V was pared by 3 bases and J by 2 bases, with 0 bases of the junction left unmatched. The CDR3 is 13 residues long. Germline lookup yields CDR1 MDHEN and CDR2 SYDVKM. The CDR3 spells CASSLGQNYGYTF. Here the CDR3 DNA reads TGTGCCAGCAGTTTGGGACAGAACTATGGCTACACCTTC.

This clonotype has just a few counts. The V gene is TRBV10-3, the J gene TRBJ2-5, with TRBD2 matching 9 bases. Germline CDR1 reads ENHRY; CDR2 reads SYGVKD. J gave up 5 bases and V 2 bases, and 6 bases lay outside the gene matches. This CDR3 has 15 amino acids. CDR3 amino acids: CAISERSGRRETQYF. The CDR3 bases are TGTGCCATCAGTGAGCGAAGCGGGAGGAGGGAGACCCAGTACTTC.

This clonotype rates as medium-sized (0.01 to 0.1%). The chain links TRBV4-1 to TRBJ2-5; D could derive from TRBD1 or TRBD2 (5 bases each). CDR3 size: 16 residues. V lost 0 bases, J lost 4 bases, and 15 bases lay in between. Germline V CDR1 and CDR2: MGHRA, YSYEKL. The CDR3 DNA reads as TGCGCCAGCAGCCAAGAAGGGGACGGCCGTTCAGAGACCCAGTACTTC. Encoded protein: CASSQEGDGRSETQYF.